This TCR beta chain derives from a study of identical twins. Study results and caveats: Whereas memory repertoires showed no such difference, abundant cord blood beta clonotypes carried fewer insertions. Cross-sectional statistics underpinned the conclusions; the same donors were not followed.

This clonotype was counted a few times. No antigen is known for it. A universal primer site came from template switching; cDNA carried unique molecular identifiers. Using its own MiXCR run on the 5' RACE reads, TCRdb lists one record per CDR3 protein. The sample carries under 450,000 distinct CDR3 sequences, around 18% recorded once. The CDR3 length is 15 residues. Trimming removed 7 bases at V and 3 bases at J, with 15 bases between. Everyone who donated was a healthy Caucasian. The source of this sequence is a middle-aged man in good health. The sample comprised naive T cells sorted from blood. J is TRBJ2-2 and V is TRBV12-3 or TRBV12-4, with TRBD2 as a possible D gene (7 bases). The CDR3 here is CASTRGDIYTGELFF. The CDR3, as DNA: TGTGCCAGCACCCGGGGGGACATATACACCGGGGAGCTGTTTTTT.